The T cell receptor beta chain described here comes from a study of blood T cell repertoires in COVID-19 (dated by TCRdb to 2019 to 2021). For context, the study as a whole: The collaborator samples originated in the United States, Italy and Spain and spanned the acute and convalescent phases of COVID-19. The prospective study material was composed of cDNA or gDNA derived from T cells, B-cell-depleted T cells, or PBMCs. Deeply sampled blood TCRbeta repertoires from subjects exposed to, actively infected with, or recovered from COVID-19 were included in the dataset. A freely available public database, intended as a resource for researchers studying the immune response to SARS-CoV-2, is where the repertoires were released. The samples were drawn from the first 160 participants of the ongoing ImmuneRACE study and from 950 to 1,500 subjects provided by 6 global collaborators. A de-identified subject ID, COVID-19 status, age in years and sex were almost always included in the sample metadata. HLA class I and class II types, where available, came from metadata supplied by the sample provider rather than from assay-based typing.

In regard to this clone: The antigen it binds to is not known. One base away there is no much larger clone; base qualities are not given.

On the study overall, not on this receptor specifically: Clinical and demographic metadata were provided uncurated, with the amount varying by source and participant.

One collaborating source in Seattle enrolled patients during active infection and followed them longitudinally through the course of disease. Whole blood was collected in K2EDTA tubes by collaborating institutions according to the institutions' own protocols. Collaborator samples were shipped for TCRbeta analysis as frozen whole blood, isolated PBMCs, or DNA extracted from either sample type. The immunoSEQ Assay, a bias-controlled multiplex PCR, was used to amplify TCRbeta CDR3 regions from genomic DNA. As for the authors' bioinformatics: The number of nucleated cells in each sample was estimated by amplification of reference gene primers within the assay. Sequence reads were collapsed and filtered to measure the absolute abundance of every unique TCRbeta CDR3 rearrangement. For each sample, productive Simpson clonality was calculated as the square root of Simpson's diversity index across productive rearrangements. TCRdb took over this immuneACCESS table, retaining in-frame rearrangements with V and J assigned. Such tables are incomplete; in checked studies, under half of the missing clones stem from an unresolved V gene, and the remainder is unexplained. The V and J calls and clone size are taken from that table; D and trimming were inferred from the DNA. This sample lists roughly 570,000 clones; roughly 91% were detected once. The ten most abundant clones make up roughly 8% of the sample.

V and J are truncated by 5 bases and 6 bases respectively, leaving an intervening sequence of 10 bases. From the cysteine through the phenylalanine, the CDR3 covers 12 amino acids. Only the CDR3 portion is preserved as DNA: 36 bases, with reading frame beginning at the first base. CDR1 and CDR2 (LNHDA, SQIVND) derive from the germline V gene (reference sequence). In this chain, TRBV19 is recombined with TRBJ1-1, with TRBD1 as a weak D call on 5 bases. This TCR came from a woman between 45 and 65 years old with COVID-19, enrolled during active disease. The sequencing sample was made of peripheral blood. The sequence in DNA is TGTGCCAGTAGTTCGTGGGGGGCTGAAGCTTTCTTT. It codes for CASSSWGAEAFF.